This T cell receptor beta chain derives from a study of metastatic and nonmetastatic thyroid tumors. Background on the study: Repertoires were compared across blood and tumor or nodule tissue from malignant and benign thyroid patients. Broader study findings: It was reported that TCR beta diversity was significantly higher in malignant thyroid tumors than benign nodules, in blood and tumor.

About this clone: Its antigen is unknown. This may be a read error: a much more frequent sequence differs by one nucleotide.

There are 13 residues in the CDR3. Per the germline V gene, CDR1 is SSHAT and CDR2 is FNYEAQ (reference sequence). No treatment had been given to any patient before thyroid surgery. As processed by the authors: A classifier of distant metastasis in papillary thyroid cancer was built from CDR3 differences (across clinicopathological groups). With MiXCR, TCRdb called clones anew from the PCR reads. The V and J calls come from TCRdb's annotation, not from the publication. The table lists 20,000 or so clones, about 21% of them singletons. The receptor's source is a male donor with papillary thyroid cancer or a benign thyroid nodule (not recorded which). Some clones in this sample may be carry-over from other donors' samples. This chain joins TRBV7-7 and TRBJ2-7; D might be TRBD1 (6 bases). Source material: blood. CDR3 loop: CASSSYRVYEQYF. In DNA, the CDR3 is TGTGCTAGCAGCTCCTACAGGGTCTACGAGCAGTACTTC.